Listed below are T cell receptor beta chains from one sample, sequenced in a study of HIV-infected patients and healthy controls. TCRdb reprocessed the 5' RACE reads via MiXCR and lists one record per CDR3 protein. The data contain some 19,000 distinct CDR3 sequences, more than 8% of them singletons. Sample: blood. The receptors stem from an adult in good health. Each CDR3 is given with its conserved first and last residue. D genes are given only for firm matches. For some rows the clone size is stated as once, few or many, or as a class when expanded; others skip it.

>TRBV4-2|.|TRBJ2-3|medium-sized
CASSQDLRSTDTQYF
TGTGCCAGCAGCCAAGATTTGCGGAGCACAGATACGCAGTATTTT
>TRBV29-1|.|TRBJ1-1|medium-sized
CSLTGSGNPEAFF
TGCAGTCTTACAGGGTCGGGAAACCCTGAAGCTTTCTTT
>TRBV6-6|.|TRBJ2-3|medium-sized
CASSYGATSTDTQYF
TGTGCCAGCAGTTACGGGGCTACTAGCACAGATACGCAGTATTTT
>TRBV28|.|TRBJ1-1|many
CASGGGDFRISTEAFF
TGTGCCAGCGGGGGCGGGGACTTCCGTATAAGCACTGAAGCTTTCTTT
>TRBV7-2|TRBD1|TRBJ1-5|many
CASSQGQGAFQPQHF
TGTGCCAGCAGCCAAGGACAGGGGGCCTTTCAGCCCCAGCATTTT
>TRBV28|.|TRBJ2-3|.
CASSLGPTDTQYF
TGTGCCAGCAGTCTAGGCCCCACAGATACGCAGTATTTT
>TRBV7-2|TRBD1|TRBJ2-1|many
CASSLGGQGYNEQFF
TGTGCCAGCAGCTTAGGGGGACAGGGTTATAATGAGCAGTTCTTC
>TRBV7-6|TRBD1|TRBJ1-5|many
CASRSPHRQGSQPQHF
TGTGCCAGCAGGTCCCCCCACAGACAGGGCAGTCAGCCCCAGCATTTT
>TRBV28|TRBD2|TRBJ2-5|.
CASNLWASGGQQETQYF
TGTGCCAGCAATCTTTGGGCTAGCGGGGGGCAACAAGAGACCCAGTACTTC
>TRBV28|TRBD1|TRBJ2-5|medium-sized
CASGTGGAMETQYF
TGTGCCAGCGGAACAGGGGGCGCGATGGAGACCCAGTACTTC
>TRBV20-1|TRBD1|TRBJ2-7|many
CSATEGARGIEQYF
TGCAGTGCTACAGAGGGGGCGAGAGGTATCGAGCAGTACTTC
>TRBV4-2|TRBD1|TRBJ1-1|.
CASSQGDRSIKEAFF
TGTGCCAGCAGCCAAGGGGACAGGTCAATCAAGGAAGCTTTCTTT
>TRBV7-2|.|TRBJ2-7|.
CASSRTGSRQVTEQYF
TGTGCCAGCAGTCGGACGGGCAGCCGCCAGGTAACCGAGCAGTACTTC
>TRBV4-1|TRBD1|TRBJ1-2|medium-sized
CASSQGSGGKGYGYTF
TGCGCCAGCAGCCAAGGTTCAGGGGGCAAGGGCTATGGCTACACCTTC
>TRBV6-2/TRBV6-3|TRBD1|TRBJ2-5|many
CASSGDSQETQYF
TGTGCCAGCAGTGGGGACAGTCAAGAGACCCAGTACTTC
>TRBV12-3/TRBV12-4|TRBD1|TRBJ2-4|.
CASSAGTGGSIQYF
TGTGCCAGCAGCGCCGGGACAGGGGGCTCCATTCAGTACTTC
>TRBV18|.|TRBJ2-5|.
CASSSYKADQETQYF
TGTGCCAGCTCATCATACAAAGCAGACCAAGAGACCCAGTACTTC
>TRBV20-1|.|TRBJ2-7|many
CSARDLLAEQYF
TGCAGTGCTAGAGATCTACTAGCTGAGCAGTACTTC
>TRBV20-1|.|TRBJ2-3|many
CSATGADTQYF
TGCAGTGCTACAGGGGCAGATACGCAGTATTTT
>TRBV4-2|.|TRBJ1-1|medium-sized
CASSPNLPDSNTEAFF
TGTGCCAGCAGCCCGAACCTCCCGGACTCGAACACTGAAGCTTTCTTT
>TRBV28|.|TRBJ2-4|medium-sized
CATGTYQNIQYF
TGTGCCACCGGGACTTACCAAAACATTCAGTACTTC
>TRBV9|.|TRBJ2-3|.
CASSVSGAHTDTQYF
TGTGCCAGCAGCGTTTCGGGGGCCCACACAGATACGCAGTATTTT
>TRBV28|.|TRBJ2-4|.
CASSLTVLAKNIQYF
TGTGCCAGCAGTTTGACAGTCTTAGCCAAAAACATTCAGTACTTC
>TRBV25-1|.|TRBJ2-5|many
CASRAEAQETQYF
TGTGCCAGCAGGGCAGAAGCCCAAGAGACCCAGTACTTC
>TRBV6-5|TRBD2|TRBJ2-3|many
CASSYTGGFGADTQYF
TGTGCCAGCAGTTACACCGGGGGGTTCGGAGCAGATACGCAGTATTTT
>TRBV18|.|TRBJ1-6|.
CASSPPISGAPLHF
TGTGCCAGCTCACCACCTATTTCCGGGGCACCCCTCCACTTT
>TRBV12-3/TRBV12-4|.|TRBJ1-5|many
CASSFLVEGQPQHF
TGTGCCAGCAGTTTCTTGGTAGAGGGTCAGCCCCAGCATTTT
>TRBV14|.|TRBJ2-7|.
CASSRFQGSEQYF
TGTGCCAGCAGCCGATTTCAGGGATCCGAGCAGTACTTC